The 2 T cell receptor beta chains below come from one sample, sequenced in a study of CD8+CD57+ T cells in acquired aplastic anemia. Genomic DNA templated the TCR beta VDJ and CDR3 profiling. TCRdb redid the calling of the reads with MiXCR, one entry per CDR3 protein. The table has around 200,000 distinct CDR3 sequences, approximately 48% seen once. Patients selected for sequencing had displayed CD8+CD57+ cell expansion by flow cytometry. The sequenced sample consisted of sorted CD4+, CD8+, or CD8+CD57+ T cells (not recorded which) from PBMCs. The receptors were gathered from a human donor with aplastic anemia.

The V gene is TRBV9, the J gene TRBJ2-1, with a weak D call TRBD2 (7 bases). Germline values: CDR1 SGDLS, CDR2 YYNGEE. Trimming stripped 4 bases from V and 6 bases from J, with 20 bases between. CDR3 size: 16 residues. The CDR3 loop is CASSPSTGGVGNEQFF. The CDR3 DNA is TGTGCCAGCAGCCCCTCGACGGGGGGCGTTGGCAATGAGCAGTTCTTC.

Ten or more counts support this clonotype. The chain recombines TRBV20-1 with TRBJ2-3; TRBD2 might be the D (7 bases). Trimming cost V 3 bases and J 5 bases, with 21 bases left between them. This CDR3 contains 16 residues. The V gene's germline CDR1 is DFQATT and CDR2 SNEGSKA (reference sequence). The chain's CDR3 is CSARSRGGWRVDTQYF. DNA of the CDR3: TGCAGTGCTAGGAGTCGCGGGGGCTGGAGGGTAGATACGCAGTATTTT.